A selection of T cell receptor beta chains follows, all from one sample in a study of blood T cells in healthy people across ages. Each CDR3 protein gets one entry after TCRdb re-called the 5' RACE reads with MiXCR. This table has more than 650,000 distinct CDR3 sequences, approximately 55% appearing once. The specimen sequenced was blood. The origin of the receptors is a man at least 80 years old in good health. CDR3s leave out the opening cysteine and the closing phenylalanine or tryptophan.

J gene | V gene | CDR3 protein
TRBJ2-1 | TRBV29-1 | SVGSLGASSYNEQF
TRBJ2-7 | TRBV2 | ASITSGTLYEQY
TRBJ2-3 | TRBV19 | ASSRGEHRYAY
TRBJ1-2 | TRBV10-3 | AINRDRPSNYGYT
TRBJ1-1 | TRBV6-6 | ASTEGATEAF
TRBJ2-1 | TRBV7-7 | ASSPHLAPYNEQF
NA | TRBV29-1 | SSRTGSQETQY
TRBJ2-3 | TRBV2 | AGRGQAGDTQY
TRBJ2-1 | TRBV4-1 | ASSHHTGRTSGRLLGAF
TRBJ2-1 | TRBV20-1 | SAMRTGSNEQF
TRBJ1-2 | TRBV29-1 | SVFPGQGTHGYT
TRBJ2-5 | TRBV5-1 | ASIFQPGPFVTQY
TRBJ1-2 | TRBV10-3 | AISATLGGGYT
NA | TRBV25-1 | ASSDYNEQY
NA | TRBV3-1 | ASSRTSFYEQY
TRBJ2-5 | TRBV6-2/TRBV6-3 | ATGQQETQY
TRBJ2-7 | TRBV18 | ASSPGMRSSYEQY
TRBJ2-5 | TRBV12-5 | ASGLVGGETQY
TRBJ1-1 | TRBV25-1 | ASRVFGMNTEAF
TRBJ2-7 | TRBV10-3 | AISRTYEQY
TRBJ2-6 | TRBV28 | ATATNSGANVLT
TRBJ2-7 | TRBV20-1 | SASGLAGSYEQY
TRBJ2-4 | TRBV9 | ASSVEASGTFENIQY
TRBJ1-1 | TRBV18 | ASSPALVGYTEAF
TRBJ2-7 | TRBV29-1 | SVERTSALGGQQY
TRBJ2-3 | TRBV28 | ASGVTGYTDTQY
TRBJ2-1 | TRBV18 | ASSSTRGQYNEQF
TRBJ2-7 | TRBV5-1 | ASSPIFDRGEQY
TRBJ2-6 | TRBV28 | ASTPTATNVLT
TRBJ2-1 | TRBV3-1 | ASRGSGRASEQF
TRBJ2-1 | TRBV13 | ASSLGQGAGGNEQF
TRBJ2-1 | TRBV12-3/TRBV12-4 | ASSSRGADYNEQF
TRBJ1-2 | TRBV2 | ASSEAGTSYGYT
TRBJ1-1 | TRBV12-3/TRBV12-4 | ASSLALGSDTEAF
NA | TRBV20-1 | SARDATTKTSEQY
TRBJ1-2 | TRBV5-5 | ASSLALPGLGYGYT
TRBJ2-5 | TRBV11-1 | ASSHTSNEQY